This T cell receptor beta chain was identified during a study of blood T cell repertoires in COVID-19. The CDR3 extends over 12 amino acids. V was clipped by 5 bases and J by 8 bases, with 12 bases between them. Germline V gene data show CDR1 as SGHTA and CDR2 as FQGNSA. Sequencing used immunoSEQ multiplex PCR; TCRdb keeps in-frame clones, though not all of them. Of fewer than 350,000 clones listed, 90% were seen once; the top ten hold approximately 7.5%. Material for sequencing was peripheral blood. V and J are TRBV7-2 and TRBJ1-2; D not resolved. This receptor was taken from a woman between 25 and 40 years old with COVID-19, enrolled during active disease. The CDR3, as DNA: TGTGCCAGCAGCCTGCGACCAGGAGGCTACACCTTC. Amino acid sequence: CASSLRPGGYTF.